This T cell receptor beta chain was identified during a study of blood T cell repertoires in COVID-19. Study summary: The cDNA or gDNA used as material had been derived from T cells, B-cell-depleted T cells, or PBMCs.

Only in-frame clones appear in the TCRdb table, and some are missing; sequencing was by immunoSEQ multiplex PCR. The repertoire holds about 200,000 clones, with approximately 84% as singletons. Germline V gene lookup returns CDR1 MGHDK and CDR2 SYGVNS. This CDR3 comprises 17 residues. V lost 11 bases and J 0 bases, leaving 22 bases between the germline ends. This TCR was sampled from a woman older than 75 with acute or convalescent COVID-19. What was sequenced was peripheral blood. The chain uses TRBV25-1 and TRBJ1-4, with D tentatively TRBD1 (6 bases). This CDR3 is CAGDGQSRVATNEKLFF. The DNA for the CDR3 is TGTGCCGGAGATGGACAGTCCCGGGTTGCAACTAATGAAAAACTGTTTTTT.